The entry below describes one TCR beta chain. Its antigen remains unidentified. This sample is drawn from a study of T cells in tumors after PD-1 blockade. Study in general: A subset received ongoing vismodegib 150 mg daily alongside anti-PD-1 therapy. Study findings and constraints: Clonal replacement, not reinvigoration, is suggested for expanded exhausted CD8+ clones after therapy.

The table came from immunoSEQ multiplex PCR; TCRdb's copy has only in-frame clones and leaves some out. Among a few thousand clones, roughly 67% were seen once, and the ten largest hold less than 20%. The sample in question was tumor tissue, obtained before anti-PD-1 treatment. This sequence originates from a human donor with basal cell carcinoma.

The CDR3 DNA is TGCGCCAGCAGCCAAGATCTCGACAGTAGCACAGATACGCAGTATTTT. It encodes CASSQDLDSSTDTQYF. The V gene is TRBV4-3, the J gene TRBJ2-3; D is possibly TRBD1 (5 bases). Looked up from germline, CDR1 is LGHNA and CDR2 is YSLEER. V lost 0 bases and J lost 0, with 10 bases in between. The CDR3 totals 16 residues.